The clone carrying this T cell receptor (beta chain) has ten or more counts. Its antigen remains unidentified. Cells sorted as Tregs were CD4+, CD25+ and CD127-/low. TCRdb independently ran MiXCR on the 5' RACE reads; one entry per CDR3 protein. The sample holds under 65,000 distinct CDR3 sequences, around 21% seen once. Study results and caveats: Tumor-infiltrating Treg TCR alpha and beta sequences overlapped most with tumor naive CD4+ T cells, then blood naive.

The sequenced material came from tumor-infiltrating Tregs sorted from the breast tumor. This TCR was sampled from a female donor with breast cancer.

CDR3 sequence (DNA): TGCGCCAGCAGCCAAGGTTTAACAGGTCCCGGGGAGCTGTTTTTT. Amino acid sequence: CASSQGLTGPGELFF. The chain is built from TRBV4-1 and TRBJ2-2; D might be TRBD1 (5 bases). Looked up from germline, CDR1 is MGHRA and CDR2 is YSYEKL. This CDR3 has 15 amino acids. Trimming took 1 base from V and 6 from J, leaving 12 bases between them.